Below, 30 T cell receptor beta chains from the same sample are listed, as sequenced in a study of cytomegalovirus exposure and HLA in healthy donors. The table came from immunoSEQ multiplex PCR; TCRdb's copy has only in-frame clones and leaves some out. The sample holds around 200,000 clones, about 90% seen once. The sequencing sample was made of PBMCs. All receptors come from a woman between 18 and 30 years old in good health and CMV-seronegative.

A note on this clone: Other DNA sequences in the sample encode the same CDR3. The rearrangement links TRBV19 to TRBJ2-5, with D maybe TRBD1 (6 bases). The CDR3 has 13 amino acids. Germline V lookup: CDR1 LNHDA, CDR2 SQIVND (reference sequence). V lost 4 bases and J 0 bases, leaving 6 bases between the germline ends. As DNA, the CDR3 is TGTGCCAGTAGTAGGACAGACCAAGAGACCCAGTACTTC. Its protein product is CASSRTDQETQYF.

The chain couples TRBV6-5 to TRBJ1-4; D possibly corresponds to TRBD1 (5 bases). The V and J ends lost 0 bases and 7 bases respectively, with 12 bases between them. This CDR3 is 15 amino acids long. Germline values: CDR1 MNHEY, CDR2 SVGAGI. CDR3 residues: CASSYSGGTIEKLFF. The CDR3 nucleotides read TGTGCCAGCAGTTACTCGGGGGGGACGATTGAAAAACTGTTTTTT.

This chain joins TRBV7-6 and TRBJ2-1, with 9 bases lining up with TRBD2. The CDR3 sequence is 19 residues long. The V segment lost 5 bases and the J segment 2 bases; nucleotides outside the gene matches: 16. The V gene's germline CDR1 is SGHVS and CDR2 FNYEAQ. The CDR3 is CASSALPGTSRATYNEQFF. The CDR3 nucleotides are TGTGCCAGCAGCGCCCTTCCCGGGACTAGCCGGGCAACCTACAATGAGCAGTTCTTC.

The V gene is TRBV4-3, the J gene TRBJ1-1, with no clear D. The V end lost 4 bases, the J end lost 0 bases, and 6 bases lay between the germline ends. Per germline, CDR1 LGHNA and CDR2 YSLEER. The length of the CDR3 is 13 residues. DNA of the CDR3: TGCGCCAGCAGCCTGCAGTTGAACACTGAAGCTTTCTTT. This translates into CASSLQLNTEAFF.

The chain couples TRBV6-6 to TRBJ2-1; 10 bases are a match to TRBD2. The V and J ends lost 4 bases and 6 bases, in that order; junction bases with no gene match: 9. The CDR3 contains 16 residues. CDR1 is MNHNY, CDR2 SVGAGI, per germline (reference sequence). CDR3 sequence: CASSSASGSGGNEQFF. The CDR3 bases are TGTGCCAGCAGTTCCGCTAGCGGGAGCGGGGGCAATGAGCAGTTCTTC.

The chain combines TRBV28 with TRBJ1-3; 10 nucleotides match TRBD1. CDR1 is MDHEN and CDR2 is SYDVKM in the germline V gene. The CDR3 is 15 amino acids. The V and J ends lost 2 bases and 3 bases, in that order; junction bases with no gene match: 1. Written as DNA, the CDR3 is TGTGCCAGCAGTTTAGGGACAGGGGTTGGAAACACCATATATTTT. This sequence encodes CASSLGTGVGNTIYF. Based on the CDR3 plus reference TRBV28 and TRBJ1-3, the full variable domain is DVKVTQSSRYLVKRTGEKVFLECVQDMDHENMFWYRQDPGLGLRLIYFSYDVKMKEKGDIPEGYSVSREKKERFSLILESASTNQTSMYLCASSLGTGVGNTIYFGEGSWLTVV.

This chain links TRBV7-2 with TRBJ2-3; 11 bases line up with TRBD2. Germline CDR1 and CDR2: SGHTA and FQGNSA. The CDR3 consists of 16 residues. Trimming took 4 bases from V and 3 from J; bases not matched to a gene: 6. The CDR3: CASSYTLAGETDTQYF. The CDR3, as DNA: TGTGCCAGCAGCTACACACTAGCGGGAGAAACAGATACGCAGTATTTT.

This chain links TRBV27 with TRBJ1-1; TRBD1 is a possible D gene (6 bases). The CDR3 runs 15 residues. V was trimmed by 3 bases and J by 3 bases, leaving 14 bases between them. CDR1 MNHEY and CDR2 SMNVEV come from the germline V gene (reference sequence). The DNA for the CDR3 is TGTGCCAGCAGTTTGGGGGGCGGGGGGTACACTGAAGCTTTCTTT. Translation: CASSLGGGGYTEAFF.

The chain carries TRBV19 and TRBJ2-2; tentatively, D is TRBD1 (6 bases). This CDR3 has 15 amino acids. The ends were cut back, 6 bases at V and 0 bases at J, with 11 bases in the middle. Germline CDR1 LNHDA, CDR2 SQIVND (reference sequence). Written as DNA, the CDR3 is TGTGCCAGTAGCCCAGGACAGACGAACACCGGGGAGCTGTTTTTT. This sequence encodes CASSPGQTNTGELFF. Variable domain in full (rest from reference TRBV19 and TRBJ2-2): DGGITQSPKYLFRKEGQNVTLSCEQNLNHDAMYWYRQDPGQGLRLIYYSQIVNDFQKGDIAEGYSVSREKKESFPLTVTSAQKNPTAFYLCASSPGQTNTGELFFGEGSRLTVL.

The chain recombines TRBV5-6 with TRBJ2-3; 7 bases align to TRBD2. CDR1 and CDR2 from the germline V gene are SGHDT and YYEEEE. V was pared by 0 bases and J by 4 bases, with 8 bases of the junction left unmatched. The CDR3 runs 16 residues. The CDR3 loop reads CASSLGAGEVADTQYF. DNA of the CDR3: TGTGCCAGCAGCTTGGGGGCGGGAGAGGTTGCAGATACGCAGTATTTT. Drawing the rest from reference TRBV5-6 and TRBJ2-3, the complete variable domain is DAGVTQSPTHLIKTRGQQVTLRCSPKSGHDTVSWYQQALGQGPQFIFQYYEEEERQRGNFPDRFSGHQFPNYSSELNVNALLLGDSALYLCASSLGAGEVADTQYFGPGTRLTVL.

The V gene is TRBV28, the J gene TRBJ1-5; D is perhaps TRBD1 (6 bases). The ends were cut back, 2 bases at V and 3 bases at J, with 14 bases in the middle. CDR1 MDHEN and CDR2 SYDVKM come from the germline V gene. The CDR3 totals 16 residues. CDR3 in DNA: TGTGCCAGCAGTTTACGGGGGGCGCGGGTCAATCAGCCCCAGCATTTT. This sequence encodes CASSLRGARVNQPQHF.

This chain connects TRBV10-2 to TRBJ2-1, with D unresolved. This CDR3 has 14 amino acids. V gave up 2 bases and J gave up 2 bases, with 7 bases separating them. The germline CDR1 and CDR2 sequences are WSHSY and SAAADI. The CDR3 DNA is TGCGCCAGCAGTGAGGGGCCAACCTACAATGAGCAGTTCTTC. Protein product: CASSEGPTYNEQFF.

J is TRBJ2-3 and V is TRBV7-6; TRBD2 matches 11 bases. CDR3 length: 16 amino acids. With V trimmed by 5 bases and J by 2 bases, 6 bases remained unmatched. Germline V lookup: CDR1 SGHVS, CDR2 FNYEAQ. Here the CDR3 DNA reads TGTGCCAGCAGCCATGAACTAGCGGGAGACACAGATACGCAGTATTTT. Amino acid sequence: CASSHELAGDTDTQYF.

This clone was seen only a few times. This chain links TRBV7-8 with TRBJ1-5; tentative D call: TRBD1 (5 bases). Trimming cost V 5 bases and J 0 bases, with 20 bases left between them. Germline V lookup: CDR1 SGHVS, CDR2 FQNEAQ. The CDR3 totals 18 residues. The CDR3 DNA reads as TGTGCCAGCAGCAGACAGAAGGTCCCCACTTATAGCAATCAGCCCCAGCATTTT. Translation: CASSRQKVPTYSNQPQHF.

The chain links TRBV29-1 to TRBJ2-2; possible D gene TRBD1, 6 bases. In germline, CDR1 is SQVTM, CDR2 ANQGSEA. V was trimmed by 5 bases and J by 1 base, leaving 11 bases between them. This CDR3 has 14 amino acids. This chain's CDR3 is CSVSGTMNTGELFF. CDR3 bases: TGCAGCGTTTCCGGGACAATGAACACCGGGGAGCTGTTTTTT.

CDR3 DNA: TGCGCCAGCAGCCAAGTAGATGGTGCCTACAATGAGCAGTTCTTC. Its translation is CASSQVDGAYNEQFF. The chain couples TRBV4-1 to TRBJ2-1, with D unclear. CDR3 size: 15 residues. The V gene's germline CDR1 is MGHRA and CDR2 YSYEKL. Trimming cost V 1 base and J 2 bases, with 9 bases left between them.

CDR3 residues: CASSRDPEGWREQYF. The CDR3 DNA reads TGTGCCAGCAGCCGAGACCCGGAGGGCTGGCGCGAGCAGTACTTC. The chain carries TRBV6-5 and TRBJ2-7, with a weak D call TRBD2 (6 bases). The germline CDR1 and CDR2 sequences are MNHEY and SVGAGI. The CDR3 consists of 15 residues. The V and J ends lost 6 bases and 6 bases respectively, with 21 bases between them.

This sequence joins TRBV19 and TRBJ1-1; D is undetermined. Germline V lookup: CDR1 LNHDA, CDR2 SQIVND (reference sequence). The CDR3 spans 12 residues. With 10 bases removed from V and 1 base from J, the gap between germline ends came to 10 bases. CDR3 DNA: TGTGCCACCACCTGGCAGAACACTGAAGCTTTCTTT. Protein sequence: CATTWQNTEAFF.

The CDR3 nucleotides are TGCGCCAGCAGCCTTTCTCTCTCCTACGAGCAGTACTTC. Protein sequence: CASSLSLSYEQYF. The rearrangement links TRBV5-1 to TRBJ2-7; D is ambiguous. V was cut by 4 bases and J by 0 bases, with 8 bases left in between. CDR1 and CDR2 from the germline V gene are SGHRS and YFSETQ. This CDR3 contains 13 residues.

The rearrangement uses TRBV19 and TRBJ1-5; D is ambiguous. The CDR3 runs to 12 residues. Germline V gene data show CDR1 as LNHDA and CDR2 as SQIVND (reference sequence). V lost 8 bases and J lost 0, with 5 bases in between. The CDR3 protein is CASGGSNQPQHF. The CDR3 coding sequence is TGTGCCAGTGGCGGTAGCAATCAGCCCCAGCATTTT.

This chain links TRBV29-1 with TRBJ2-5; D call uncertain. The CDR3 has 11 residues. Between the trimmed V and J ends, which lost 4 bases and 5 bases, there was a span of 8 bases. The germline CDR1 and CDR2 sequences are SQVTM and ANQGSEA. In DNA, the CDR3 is TGCAGCGTTGCTCTTCGGGAGACCCAGTACTTC. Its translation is CSVALRETQYF. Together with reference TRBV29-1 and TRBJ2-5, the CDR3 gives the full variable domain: SAVISQKPSRDICQRGTSLTIQCQVDSQVTMMFWYRQQPGQSLTLIATANQGSEATYESGFVIDKFPISRPNLTFSTLTVSNMSPEDSSIYLCSVALRETQYFGPGTRLLVL.

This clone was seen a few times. The CDR3 spells CASSPRESHYGYTF. CDR3 in DNA: TGTGCCAGCTCACCACGGGAGTCGCACTATGGCTACACCTTC. The rearrangement links TRBV18 to TRBJ1-2; D call uncertain. The CDR3 is made up of 14 amino acids. V was shortened by 1 base and J by 3 bases, with 9 bases between the two germline ends. Looked up from germline, CDR1 is KGHSH and CDR2 is LQKENI. Supplemented by reference TRBV18 and TRBJ1-2, the full variable domain reads NAGVMQNPRHLVRRRGQEARLRCSPMKGHSHVYWYRQLPEEGLKFMVYLQKENIIDESGMPKERFSAEFPKEGPSILRIQQVVRGDSAAYFCASSPRESHYGYTFGSGTRLTVV.

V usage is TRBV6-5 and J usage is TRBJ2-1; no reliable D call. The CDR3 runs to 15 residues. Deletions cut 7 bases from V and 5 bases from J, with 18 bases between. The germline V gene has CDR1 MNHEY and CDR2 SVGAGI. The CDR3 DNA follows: TGTGCCAGCACCCGGCGCGGCGGATTCGACAATGAGCAGTTCTTC. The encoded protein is CASTRRGGFDNEQFF.

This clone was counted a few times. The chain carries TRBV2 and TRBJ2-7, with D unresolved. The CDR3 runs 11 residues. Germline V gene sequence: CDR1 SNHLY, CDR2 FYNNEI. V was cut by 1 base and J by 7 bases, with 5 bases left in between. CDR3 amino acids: CASSEVVEQYF. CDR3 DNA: TGTGCCAGCAGTGAAGTAGTGGAGCAGTACTTC.

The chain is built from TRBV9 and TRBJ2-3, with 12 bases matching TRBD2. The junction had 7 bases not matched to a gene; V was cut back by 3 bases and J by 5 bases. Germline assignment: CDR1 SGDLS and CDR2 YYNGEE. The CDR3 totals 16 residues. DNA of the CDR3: TGTGCCAGCAGCGAGGAACTAGCGGGAGGATTAGATACGCAGTATTTT. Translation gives CASSEELAGGLDTQYF.

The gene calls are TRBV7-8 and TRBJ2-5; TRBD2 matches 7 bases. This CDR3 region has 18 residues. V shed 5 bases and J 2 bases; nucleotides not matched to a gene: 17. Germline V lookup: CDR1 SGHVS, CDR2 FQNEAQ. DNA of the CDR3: TGTGCCAGCAGCGCCCAACCGACTAGCTGGATGACTCAAGAGACCCAGTACTTC. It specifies CASSAQPTSWMTQETQYF.

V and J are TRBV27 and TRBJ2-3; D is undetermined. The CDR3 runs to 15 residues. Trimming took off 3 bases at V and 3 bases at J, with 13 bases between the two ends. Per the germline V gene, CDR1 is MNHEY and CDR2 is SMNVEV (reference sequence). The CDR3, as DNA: TGTGCCAGCAGTTTTTCGTACGAAGAGACAGATACGCAGTATTTT. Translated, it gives CASSFSYEETDTQYF.

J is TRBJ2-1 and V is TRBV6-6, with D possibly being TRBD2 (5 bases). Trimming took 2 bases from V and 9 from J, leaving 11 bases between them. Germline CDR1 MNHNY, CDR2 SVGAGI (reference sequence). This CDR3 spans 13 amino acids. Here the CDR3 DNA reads TGTGCCAGCAGTTACCCCGGACGGGGTGAGCAGTTCTTC. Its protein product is CASSYPGRGEQFF.

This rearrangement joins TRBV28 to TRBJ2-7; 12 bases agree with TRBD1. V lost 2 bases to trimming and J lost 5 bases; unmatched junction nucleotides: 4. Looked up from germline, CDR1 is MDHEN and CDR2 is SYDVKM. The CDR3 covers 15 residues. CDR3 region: CASSLRDRGRNEQYF. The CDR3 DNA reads TGTGCCAGCAGTTTAAGGGACAGGGGGCGAAACGAGCAGTACTTC.

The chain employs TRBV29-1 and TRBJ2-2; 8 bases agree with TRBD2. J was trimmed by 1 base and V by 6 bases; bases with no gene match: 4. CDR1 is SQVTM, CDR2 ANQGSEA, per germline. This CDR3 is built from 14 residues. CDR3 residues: CSVQAGVNTGELFF. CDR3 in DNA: TGCAGCGTGCAAGCGGGGGTGAACACCGGGGAGCTGTTTTTT.